This record concerns one T cell receptor (beta chain) sequence. The protocol was immunoSEQ multiplex PCR, while the TCRdb copy is restricted to in-frame clones and leaves out a portion. The data contain roughly 240,000 clones, roughly 90% of them seen just once; the ten biggest clones take up around 11%. The V end was cut by 7 bases, the J end by 10 bases, with 14 bases between. The CDR3 contains 11 residues. Germline CDR1 SQVTM, CDR2 ANQGSEA. These data originate in a study of Ad26.COV2.S vaccination and SARS-CoV-2 variants. Sample treatment: approximately 18 received Ad26.COV2.S at low or high dose, single or two shots; about 5 received placebo; per-sample allocation not given. At day 63 after the first vaccine or placebo injection, samples were drawn.

The clonotype comes from a person between 18 and 59 years old who received the Ad26.COV2.S COVID-19 vaccine or a placebo. V usage is TRBV29-1 and J usage is TRBJ2-1; no definite D call. Material: peripheral blood, obtained in a trial of Ad26.COV2.S vaccine versus placebo. CDR3 DNA: TGCAGCGGTGGACCTCTGGGGGAGCAGTTCTTC. As protein: CSGGPLGEQFF.